A single sample is the source of the 18 T cell receptor beta chains below, sequenced in a study of beta chain features in type 1 diabetes. The study reverse transcribed the entire isolated RNA, so it sequenced expressed TCRB transcripts. Using immunoSEQ multiplex PCR, the repertoire was profiled, and TCRdb retains in-frame clones only, with some absent. The top ten hold 0.02% to 0.025% of the sample, which has hundreds of thousands of clones, 15% to 20% seen once. The sample consisted of naive CD4+ T cells from blood. These TCRs come from a woman aged 18-29 years in good health.

V gene TRBV18 combines with J gene TRBJ2-2; 12 nucleotides agree with TRBD2. The CDR3 consists of 19 residues. The trim removed 1 base at V and 5 bases at J, leaving 11 bases unmatched. Germline CDR1 and CDR2: KGHSH and LQKENI. CDR3 sequence reads: CASSPRGLAGGPRTGELFF. DNA for the CDR3: TGTGCCAGCTCACCACGTGGGCTAGCGGGAGGGCCGCGGACCGGGGAGCTGTTTTTT.

The rearrangement links TRBV29-1 to TRBJ2-3; the D gene could be TRBD1 or TRBD2 (6 bases each). V was trimmed by 6 bases and J by 3 bases, leaving 22 bases between them. The CDR3 contains 16 residues. Germline CDR1 and CDR2: SQVTM and ANQGSEA. CDR3 residues: CSVNGMRGAQTDTQYF. For the CDR3, the DNA is TGCAGCGTAAACGGTATGAGGGGGGCTCAGACAGATACGCAGTATTTT.

This clone has more than one count but fewer than ten. The genes are TRBV6-5 and TRBJ1-2; TRBD1 might be the D (6 bases). The CDR3 is 13 amino acids. Germline lookup yields CDR1 MNHEY and CDR2 SVGAGI. V lost 4 bases, J lost 7 bases, and 13 bases lay in between. CDR3 amino acids: CASSWRGRIGYTF. In nucleotides, the CDR3 is TGTGCCAGCAGTTGGAGGGGGAGGATTGGCTACACCTTC.

V and J are TRBV27 and TRBJ1-6, with TRBD1 identical over 7 bases. With V trimmed by 5 bases and J by 9 bases, 13 bases remained unmatched. The CDR3 spans 16 residues. Germline V gene sequence: CDR1 MNHEY, CDR2 SMNVEV (reference sequence). DNA for the CDR3: TGTGCCAGCAGTGAATCGACAGGGAGCAGAGGTTCACCCCTCCACTTT. This codes for CASSESTGSRGSPLHF.

This clone was detected only a few times. The chain uses TRBV14 and TRBJ1-2; no definite D call. Germline V gene sequence: CDR1 SGHDN, CDR2 FVKESK. This CDR3 region has 13 residues. Trimming removed 6 bases from V and 4 bases from J, with 12 bases in between. DNA for the CDR3: TGTGCCAGCAGTCCCTCTCTCAGCTATGGCTACACCTTC. Translating it yields CASSPSLSYGYTF.

This chain links TRBV28 with TRBJ2-7, with TRBD2 identical over 10 bases. Germline CDR1 is MDHEN and CDR2 is SYDVKM. Germline trimming cut 6 bases from V and 4 bases from J; bases unmatched to any gene: 9. The length of the CDR3 is 15 residues. The CDR3 is CASRPSGRAVYEQYF. The CDR3 DNA reads TGTGCCAGCAGACCAAGCGGGAGGGCCGTTTACGAGCAGTACTTC.

This clone appeared a few times. The V gene is TRBV28, the J gene TRBJ2-3, with D possibly TRBD2 on 5 matching bases. This CDR3 is 15 amino acids long. V lost 7 bases and J 2 bases, leaving 16 bases between the germline ends. Germline-derived CDR1 and CDR2 are MDHEN and SYDVKM. Written as DNA, the CDR3 is TGTGCCAGCAAAGGGAGCTTGGGCGACACAGATACGCAGTATTTT. It codes for CASKGSLGDTDTQYF.

The chain combines TRBV25-1 with TRBJ1-4; perhaps TRBD1 as D (6 bases). Per germline, CDR1 MGHDK and CDR2 SYGVNS. V shed 4 bases and J shed 1 base, with 16 bases lying between them. This CDR3 contains 17 residues. DNA of the CDR3: TGTGCCAGCAGTGGGAGAGGACAGATACAAACTAATGAAAAACTGTTTTTT. Its protein is CASSGRGQIQTNEKLFF.

This clone was picked up a small number of times. J is TRBJ2-3 and V is TRBV5-1; no clear D gene. The germline gives CDR1 SGHRS, CDR2 YFSETQ. Trimming shortened V by 4 bases and J by 5 bases, and 14 bases separated the two germline ends. The CDR3 runs 14 residues. Here the CDR3 reads CASSLPLGQDTQYF. In DNA form, the CDR3 reads TGCGCCAGCAGCCTCCCGTTAGGGCAAGATACGCAGTATTTT.

This clone was counted a few times. This chain connects TRBV7-9 to TRBJ2-5; tentatively, D is TRBD1 (6 bases). Deletions cut 1 base from V and 5 bases from J, with 14 bases between. CDR1 is SEHNR and CDR2 is FQNEAQ in the germline V gene (reference sequence). CDR3 size: 15 residues. CDR3 region: CASSLVPERGETQYF. The CDR3 nucleotides are TGTGCCAGCAGCTTAGTCCCTGAAAGGGGGGAGACCCAGTACTTC.

This chain links TRBV7-2 with TRBJ2-7; 11 nucleotides align to TRBD2. The CDR3 runs to 15 residues. V gave up 2 bases and J gave up 5 bases; unmatched junction bases: 5. The germline V gene encodes CDR1 SGHTA and CDR2 FQGNSA. In DNA, the CDR3 is TGTGCCAGCAGCTTAACTAGCGGGAGTAGGGACGAGCAGTACTTC. As protein: CASSLTSGSRDEQYF. Using reference TRBV7-2 and TRBJ2-7 for the parts outside the CDR3, the full variable domain is GAGVSQSPSNKVTEKGKDVELRCDPISGHTALYWYRQSLGQGLEFLIYFQGNSAPDKSGLPSDRFSAERTGGSVSTLTIQRTQQEDSAVYLCASSLTSGSRDEQYFGPGTRLTVT.

V usage is TRBV4-1 and J usage is TRBJ2-7, with 8 positions matching TRBD2. CDR3 length: 14 amino acids. Per germline, CDR1 MGHRA and CDR2 YSYEKL. With 3 bases clipped from V and 3 bases from J, the junction kept 4 bases outside the gene matches. The CDR3 here is CASSHEGLVYEQYF. The DNA of the CDR3 is TGCGCCAGCAGCCACGAGGGACTAGTCTACGAGCAGTACTTC.

The rearrangement uses TRBV7-6 and TRBJ2-7, with TRBD2 matching over 8 bases. With 5 bases clipped from V and 0 bases from J, the junction kept 9 bases outside the gene matches. The CDR3 is made up of 16 amino acids. CDR1 and CDR2 from the germline V gene are SGHVS and FNYEAQ. The CDR3 reads CASSSMRLASSYEQYF. Here the CDR3 DNA reads TGTGCCAGCAGCAGCATGAGACTAGCGAGCTCCTACGAGCAGTACTTC.

J is TRBJ2-5 and V is TRBV4-2; 14 bases map to TRBD2. Germline V lookup: CDR1 LGHNA, CDR2 YNFKEQ. CDR3 size: 16 residues. The trim removed 4 bases at V and 1 base at J, leaving 2 bases unmatched. CDR3 in amino acids: CASSRGTSGSQETQYF. DNA for the CDR3: TGTGCCAGCAGCCGCGGGACTAGCGGGAGCCAAGAGACCCAGTACTTC.

The gene calls are TRBV4-2 and TRBJ2-1; tentatively, D is TRBD2 (5 bases). V was cut by 1 base and J by 0 bases, with 10 bases left in between. Germline V lookup: CDR1 LGHNA, CDR2 YNFKEQ. This CDR3 region has 16 residues. CDR3 amino acids: CASSQGVRGSYNEQFF. Written as DNA, the CDR3 is TGTGCCAGCAGCCAAGGGGTTCGGGGCTCCTACAATGAGCAGTTCTTC.

The chain uses TRBV7-3 and TRBJ2-5; the match to TRBD2 covers 11 bases. Germline V gene sequence: CDR1 SGHTA, CDR2 FQGTGA. V lost 5 bases to trimming and J lost 4 bases; unmatched junction nucleotides: 3. CDR3 length: 14 amino acids. CDR3 sequence (DNA): TGTGCCAGCAGCCAAGGACTAGCGGGAGAGACCCAGTACTTC. Translation: CASSQGLAGETQYF.

This clone was detected a few times. The chain is built from TRBV29-1 and TRBJ1-2; the D gene is possibly TRBD1 (5 bases). The CDR3 is made up of 14 amino acids. Germline-derived CDR1 and CDR2 are SQVTM and ANQGSEA. V shed 0 bases and J shed 4 bases, with 12 bases lying between them. Here the CDR3 reads CSVEDRDGLYGYTF. CDR3 DNA: TGCAGCGTTGAAGATCGGGACGGCCTCTATGGCTACACCTTC.

The table lists this clone with a few counts. The rearrangement uses TRBV28 and TRBJ1-4; 9 bases map to TRBD1. CDR3 length: 13 residues. J was trimmed by 14 bases and V by 6 bases; bases with no gene match: 10. Germline CDR1 MDHEN, CDR2 SYDVKM. The CDR3 region has the DNA TGTGCCAGCAGCCTACCCTGGGACAGGGTGCTGTTTTTT. Protein: CASSLPWDRVLFF.